The entry below gives a single T cell receptor beta chain sequence along with its context. Its antigen is not known. These data come from a study of cytomegalovirus exposure and HLA in healthy donors. Overall study findings and caveats: In the 90 to 150 validation repertoires, 85% to 95% of cluster scores exceeded 0, per a later analysis.

TCRdb's copy holds only in-frame clones and misses some; the assay was immunoSEQ multiplex PCR. Of tens of thousands of clones detected, approximately 96% appear once; the ten largest clones hold around 5%. Sequenced: PBMCs. This receptor was taken from a woman aged 18-35 years in good health and CMV-seropositive.

The DNA for the CDR3 is TGTGCCAGCACCCGAGGAGACAGGTCAGATACGCAGTATTTT. Translation gives CASTRGDRSDTQYF. This chain links TRBV5-4 with TRBJ2-3, with D perhaps matching TRBD1 (6 bases). V lost 6 bases, J lost 4 bases, and 15 bases lay in between. The CDR3 runs to 14 residues. Germline CDR1 SGHNT, CDR2 YYREEE (reference sequence).